This TCR beta chain was profiled in a study of blood T cells in healthy people across ages. Total RNA amounts of at least 5.5 micrograms were extracted per sample. The use of a sample-barcoded 5' primer and a J-beta primer mix characterized a second PCR of 7 to 11 cycles. Every cDNA molecule carried a tag from a template-switch adaptor bearing 12 random nucleotides. TCRdb processed the 5' RACE reads anew with MiXCR; each CDR3 protein has one entry. The data contain some 1.5 million distinct CDR3 sequences, approximately 43% of them seen just once; the ten biggest clones take up under 5%. What was sequenced was blood. The receptor comes from a young woman in good health.

CDR3 in amino acids: CASSPSGVLYEQYF. The CDR3 DNA reads TGCGCCAGCAGCCCGAGCGGGGTCCTATACGAGCAGTACTTC. V and J are TRBV4-3 and TRBJ2-7; 7 nucleotides align to TRBD2. The CDR3 extends over 14 amino acids. V shed 4 bases, J shed 4 bases, and the junction held 7 bases outside the gene matches. Germline V gene sequence: CDR1 LGHNA, CDR2 YSLEER.